Shown below are 31 T cell receptor beta chains from a single sample sequenced in a study of OX40 agonist ivuxolimab in advanced cancers. Assay: immunoSEQ multiplex PCR; the TCRdb copy retains only in-frame clones and omits some. This sample has about 50,000 clones, with over 75% found just once. This sample comprised CD4+ or CD8+ T cells sorted from blood, obtained in a trial of the OX40 agonist ivuxolimab. The receptor set was obtained from an adult with an advanced solid tumor such as melanoma, head and neck, liver or kidney cancer.

This clone was found a few times. V gene TRBV5-1 combines with J gene TRBJ1-1, with D tentatively TRBD1 (6 bases). Trimming left V 2 bases short and J 4 bases short, with 12 bases between. The CDR3 runs to 14 residues. Germline V gives CDR1 SGHRS, CDR2 YFSETQ. CDR3 nucleotides: TGCGCCAGCAGCTTTTCAGGGGAAGGCACTGAAGCTTTCTTT. Its protein product is CASSFSGEGTEAFF.

The chain combines TRBV27 with TRBJ1-1; D may be TRBD1 (6 bases). V lost 7 bases to trimming and J lost 1 base, with 16 bases between them. CDR3 length: 15 amino acids. CDR1 is MNHEY and CDR2 is SMNVEV in the germline V gene (reference sequence). CDR3: CASIRQGSSNTEAFF. The CDR3 nucleotides are TGTGCCAGCATCCGCCAGGGGAGTTCGAACACTGAAGCTTTCTTT.

A word on this clone: This likely comes from a read error, as the CDR3 has no conserved phenylalanine or tryptophan at its end. This chain uses TRBV7-2 with TRBJ2-7; D is ambiguous. This CDR3 region has 14 residues. From germline, CDR1 is SGHTA and CDR2 FQGNSA. Trimming shortened V by 3 bases and J by 0 bases, and 9 bases separated the two germline ends. The CDR3: CASSFQRSSYEQYS. Written as DNA, the CDR3 is TGTGCCAGCAGCTTTCAGCGCAGCTCCTACGAGCAGTACTCC.

CDR3 protein: CAWGRDRALGRGYTF. The CDR3 DNA is TGTGCCTGGGGCCGGGACAGGGCGTTAGGGAGAGGCTACACCTTC. The gene calls are TRBV30 and TRBJ1-2; 9 positions agree with TRBD1. The CDR3 has 15 amino acids. CDR1 is GTSNPN and CDR2 is SVGIG in the germline V gene (reference sequence). V lost 5 bases and J lost 8; bases outside the gene matches: 15.

The chain has TRBV7-9 and TRBJ2-1; TRBD2 agrees at 10 bases. The CDR3 extends over 14 amino acids. The junction had 5 bases not matched to a gene; V was cut back by 5 bases and J by 7 bases. The germline gives CDR1 SEHNR, CDR2 FQNEAQ (reference sequence). The CDR3 reads CASSLGLADNEQFF. CDR3 sequence (DNA): TGTGCCAGCAGCCTCGGACTAGCGGATAATGAGCAGTTCTTC.

This chain connects TRBV7-2 to TRBJ1-1; maybe TRBD1 (6 bases). V lost 6 bases and J 3 bases, leaving 11 bases between the germline ends. The CDR3 contains 13 residues. Germline CDR1 SGHTA, CDR2 FQGNSA. CDR3 nucleotide sequence: TGTGCCAGCAGTCAAGGGGGGGACACTGAAGCTTTCTTT. It specifies CASSQGGDTEAFF.

The chain links TRBV7-2 to TRBJ2-4; TRBD1 matches 9 bases. The CDR3 spans 16 residues. Trimming at V came to 5 bases and at J to 2 bases, leaving 7 bases not matched to a gene. Germline values: CDR1 SGHTA, CDR2 FQGNSA. The CDR3 reads CASSQNRGLTKNIQYF. In nucleotides, the CDR3 is TGTGCCAGCAGCCAGAACAGGGGGCTTACCAAAAACATTCAGTACTTC. Drawing the rest from reference TRBV7-2 and TRBJ2-4, the complete variable domain is GAGVSQSPSNKVTEKGKDVELRCDPISGHTALYWYRQSLGQGLEFLIYFQGNSAPDKSGLPSDRFSAERTGGSVSTLTIQRTQQEDSAVYLCASSQNRGLTKNIQYFGAGTRLSVL.

The V call is TRBV6-5, the J call TRBJ2-3; D perhaps matches TRBD1 (7 bases). The V gene's germline CDR1 is MNHEY and CDR2 SVGAGI. The CDR3 loop spans 16 amino acids. V was clipped by 0 bases and J by 5 bases, with 15 bases between them. The DNA for the CDR3 is TGTGCCAGCAGTTACTCGTTCCAGGGGGGAGGAGATACGCAGTATTTT. Translating it yields CASSYSFQGGGDTQYF.

The chain couples TRBV19 to TRBJ2-2, with D perhaps being TRBD1 or TRBD2 (5 bases each). CDR1 is LNHDA and CDR2 is SQIVND in the germline V gene (reference sequence). The germline V and J ends were trimmed by 6 bases and 6 bases, with 8 bases remaining between them. This CDR3 region has 12 residues. CDR3 DNA sequence: TGTGCCAGTAGGAGGGGCCCCGGGGAGCTGTTTTTT. This gives the protein CASRRGPGELFF.

This clone was seen only a few times. The V call is TRBV11-1, the J call TRBJ2-1; TRBD1 is a possible D gene (6 bases). CDR3 length: 15 amino acids. The V end was cut by 5 bases, the J end by 7 bases, with 18 bases between. Germline values: CDR1 SGHAT, CDR2 FQDESV (reference sequence). This CDR3 is CASSPLRGSMNEQFF. The CDR3 nucleotides read TGTGCCAGCAGCCCGCTTAGGGGGTCAATGAATGAGCAGTTCTTC.

V usage is TRBV4-2 and J usage is TRBJ1-2; no clear D gene. CDR1 is LGHNA, CDR2 YNFKEQ, per germline. With 0 bases removed from V and 0 bases from J, the gap between germline ends came to 5 bases. This CDR3 spans 14 amino acids. In DNA, the CDR3 is TGTGCCAGCAGCCAAGACAGAGCTAACTATGGCTACACCTTC. The encoded protein is CASSQDRANYGYTF.

This clone was counted between two and nine times. The rearrangement joins TRBV6-5 to TRBJ1-2, with D uncertain. There are 13 residues in the CDR3. In germline, CDR1 is MNHEY, CDR2 SVGAGI. V dropped 6 bases and J dropped 0 bases, with 8 bases sitting between them. CDR3 DNA sequence: TGTGCCAGCAGACCCAGAGCTAACTATGGCTACACCTTC. As protein: CASRPRANYGYTF.

The gene calls are TRBV30 and TRBJ1-6; TRBD1 is a possible D gene (6 bases). The length of the CDR3 is 12 residues. Per germline, CDR1 GTSNPN and CDR2 SVGIG (reference sequence). The V and J ends lost 0 bases and 15 bases respectively, with 12 bases between them. CDR3 coding DNA: TGTGCCTGGAGTGTGTCAGGGGTTCACCTCCACTTT. This sequence encodes CAWSVSGVHLHF.

The V and J genes are TRBV30 and TRBJ1-1; D gene ambiguous. Germline V gene lookup returns CDR1 GTSNPN and CDR2 SVGIG (reference sequence). Between the trimmed V and J ends, which lost 0 bases and 5 bases, there was a span of 13 bases. CDR3 length: 14 amino acids. This CDR3 is CAWSVAGVKTEAFF. The CDR3 nucleotides are TGTGCCTGGAGTGTAGCCGGGGTCAAGACTGAAGCTTTCTTT.

This clone was seen more than once but under ten times. This chain joins TRBV7-2 and TRBJ1-5; D is perhaps TRBD1 (6 bases). The CDR3 has 14 residues. V was trimmed by 5 bases and J by 6 bases, leaving 14 bases between them. From germline, CDR1 is SGHTA and CDR2 FQGNSA. In nucleotides, the CDR3 is TGTGCCAGCAGCCCAGGGGATACTATTCAGCCCCAGCATTTT. This sequence encodes CASSPGDTIQPQHF.

V and J are TRBV29-1 and TRBJ2-1, with D uncertain. Germline V lookup: CDR1 SQVTM, CDR2 ANQGSEA. Trimming took off 6 bases at V and 6 bases at J, with 21 bases between the two ends. CDR3 length equals 15 residues. The DNA of the CDR3 is TGCAGCGTCCGTTTGGCCCAAGCACGGTTCAATGAGCAGTTCTTC. Translating gives CSVRLAQARFNEQFF.

J is TRBJ1-1 and V is TRBV11-3; D not certain. Germline values: CDR1 SGHNT, CDR2 YENEEA. The CDR3 totals 14 residues. V was trimmed by 1 base and J by 0 bases, leaving 6 bases between them. The DNA of the CDR3 is TGTGCCAGCAGCTTAGGGGATCTGAACACTGAAGCTTTCTTT. Amino acid sequence: CASSLGDLNTEAFF.

The rearrangement joins TRBV19 to TRBJ1-1, with D possibly being TRBD1 (5 bases). Looked up from germline, CDR1 is LNHDA and CDR2 is SQIVND (reference sequence). The CDR3 contains 12 residues. V lost 5 bases, J lost 5 bases, and 9 bases lay in between. As DNA, the CDR3 is TGTGCCAGTAGTGCAAGGGGAACTGAAGCTTTCTTT. Translating it yields CASSARGTEAFF.

V gene TRBV19 combines with J gene TRBJ1-4; the match to TRBD1 covers 9 bases. Germline V lookup: CDR1 LNHDA, CDR2 SQIVND (reference sequence). This CDR3 spans 15 amino acids. V shed 6 bases and J 7 bases; nucleotides not matched to a gene: 9. The CDR3 sequence: CASSEIQGAVEKLFF. The CDR3 bases are TGTGCCAGTAGCGAGATACAGGGGGCGGTTGAAAAACTGTTTTTT.

The chain recombines TRBV7-2 with TRBJ1-1; TRBD1 might be the D (5 bases). Per germline, CDR1 SGHTA and CDR2 FQGNSA. The CDR3 runs to 13 residues. V gave up 4 bases and J gave up 1 base, with 7 bases separating them. This CDR3 is CASSWGRNTEAFF. For the CDR3, the DNA is TGTGCCAGCAGCTGGGGACGGAACACTGAAGCTTTCTTT.

Written as DNA, the CDR3 is TGTGCCAGCAGCCCTCATTGGTTGTCCTACGAGCAGTACTTC. This codes for CASSPHWLSYEQYF. The rearrangement links TRBV7-2 to TRBJ2-7; D is uncertain. V was clipped by 5 bases and J by 1 base, with 12 bases between them. The CDR3 covers 14 residues. CDR1 and CDR2 (germline): SGHTA, FQGNSA.

This clone has just one count. This sequence joins TRBV5-1 and TRBJ2-1; D perhaps matches TRBD2 (6 bases). The CDR3 is 15 residues long. V dropped 3 bases and J dropped 10 bases, with 20 bases sitting between them. Per the germline V gene, CDR1 is SGHRS and CDR2 is YFSETQ. The CDR3 region has the DNA TGCGCCAGCAGCTCGGGAGCCCTAGGAGTGGTAGAGCAGTTCTTC. Encoded protein: CASSSGALGVVEQFF.

This clone was counted only a few times. The chain links TRBV15 to TRBJ1-2; tentative D call: TRBD1 (6 bases). Trimming cost V 1 base and J 4 bases, with 13 bases left between them. The length of the CDR3 is 15 residues. Germline-derived CDR1 and CDR2 are LNHNV and YYDKDF (reference sequence). CDR3 in DNA: TGTGCCACCAGCAGAGGGGGGCAGGGTACCTATGGCTACACCTTC. It specifies CATSRGGQGTYGYTF.

CDR3 coding DNA: TGTGCCAGCAGCTTAGGATCAGGGACTAACCTGGGGAAGACCCAGTACTTC. It is translated as CASSLGSGTNLGKTQYF. J is TRBJ2-5 and V is TRBV11-3; 7 bases are shared with TRBD2. V was pared by 1 base and J by 6 bases, with 14 bases of the junction left unmatched. Germline CDR1 reads SGHNT; CDR2 reads YENEEA. This CDR3 has 17 amino acids.

This clone was observed a single time. The V gene is TRBV29-1, the J gene TRBJ2-7, with D tentatively TRBD1 (5 bases). Deletions cut 7 bases from V and 3 bases from J, with 13 bases between. This CDR3 has 12 amino acids. Germline loops: CDR1 SQVTM, CDR2 ANQGSEA. CDR3: CSAKSGIYEQYF. For the CDR3, the DNA is TGCAGCGCCAAATCAGGGATCTACGAGCAGTACTTC.

This sequence joins TRBV5-4 and TRBJ1-2; 12 nucleotides line up with TRBD1. V gave up 2 bases and J gave up 8 bases; unmatched junction bases: 7. Germline CDR1 and CDR2: SGHNT and YYREEE (reference sequence). CDR3 length: 15 residues. CDR3 bases: TGTGCCAGCAGCTTTGGCGGGGACAGGGGGCAGGGCTACACCTTC. Translating gives CASSFGGDRGQGYTF.

The chain recombines TRBV6-1 with TRBJ1-1; 8 nucleotides agree with TRBD1. V was pared by 5 bases and J by 8 bases, with 7 bases of the junction left unmatched. CDR3 length: 13 amino acids. CDR1 is MNHNS, CDR2 SASEGT, per germline. The CDR3 coding sequence is TGTGCCAGCAGTCAACAGGGGGATACGGAAGCTTTCTTT. Its translation: CASSQQGDTEAFF.

V gene TRBV6-1 combines with J gene TRBJ1-5; no reliable D call. Germline assignment: CDR1 MNHNS and CDR2 SASEGT. V shed 1 base and J shed 0 bases, with 7 bases lying between them. This CDR3 is 15 amino acids long. This chain's CDR3 is CASSEGLNSNQPQHF. The CDR3 DNA is TGTGCCAGCAGTGAAGGGTTAAATAGCAATCAGCCCCAGCATTTT.

CDR3 loop: CAWSVLNEQFF. The CDR3 region has the DNA TGTGCCTGGAGTGTACTTAATGAGCAGTTCTTC. The J gene is TRBJ2-1, the V gene TRBV30; D not resolved. The germline V and J ends were trimmed by 0 bases and 7 bases, with 4 bases remaining between them. Germline values: CDR1 GTSNPN, CDR2 SVGIG (reference sequence). The CDR3 spans 11 residues.

The chain carries TRBV19 and TRBJ2-1; 10 bases fit TRBD2. Germline V gives CDR1 LNHDA, CDR2 SQIVND (reference sequence). This CDR3 is 17 amino acids long. Unmatched junction bases numbered 15, after V lost 4 bases and J lost 9 bases. The CDR3 sequence is CASSKRKAGGPSSEQFF. The DNA of the CDR3 is TGTGCCAGTAGTAAAAGGAAAGCGGGAGGGCCCAGCAGTGAGCAGTTCTTC.

This sequence joins TRBV5-1 and TRBJ1-2, with 10 bases matching TRBD1. With 4 bases clipped from V and 4 bases from J, the junction kept 13 bases outside the gene matches. CDR3 length: 17 residues. The germline V gene has CDR1 SGHRS and CDR2 YFSETQ. The chain's CDR3 is CASSQTRTGGLSYGYTF. CDR3 sequence (DNA): TGCGCCAGCAGCCAAACCCGGACAGGGGGGTTGAGCTATGGCTACACCTTC.